Below, 13 T cell receptor beta chains from the same sample are listed, as sequenced in a study of blood T cells in healthy people across ages. It was with a sample-barcoded 5' primer and a J-beta primer mix that a second PCR of roughly 7 to 12 cycles was run. A single record per CDR3 protein comes from TCRdb applying MiXCR to the 5' RACE reads. The sample records around 1,000,000 distinct CDR3 sequences, under 30% being singletons. This sample was shared with a second study, whose subject was T cells of mothers and their children.

The sample taken for sequencing was blood. Receptors originate from a girl aged 2-10 years in good health.

Details on this clonotype: At one end the junction does not follow the germline gene, possibly because of a read error. This chain uses TRBV7-9 with TRBJ2-4, with D hard to call. The CDR3 has 12 residues. Germline V gives CDR1 SEHNR, CDR2 FQNEAQ (reference sequence). In nucleotides, the CDR3 is TGTGCCAGCAGCCCTGCCAAAAACATTCAGCACTTC. Translated, it gives CASSPAKNIQHF.

The chain couples TRBV27 to TRBJ2-7; the match to TRBD2 covers 9 bases. The germline V gene encodes CDR1 MNHEY and CDR2 SMNVEV (reference sequence). The CDR3 length is 13 residues. V was clipped by 11 bases and J by 3 bases; unmatched bases: 8. DNA of the CDR3: TGTGCCGCGGGAGGGGGGGTCGGCTACGAGCAGTACTTC. As protein: CAAGGGVGYEQYF.

This clonotype occurred a few times. The chain employs TRBV28 and TRBJ2-7, with a possible D match to TRBD2 (6 bases). The CDR3 is 17 amino acids. Deletions cut 8 bases from V and 0 bases from J, with 23 bases between. The germline V gene encodes CDR1 MDHEN and CDR2 SYDVKM. The CDR3 sequence: CASGPAGASKGSYEQYF. The DNA for the CDR3 is TGTGCCAGCGGACCAGCGGGCGCAAGTAAGGGCTCCTACGAGCAGTACTTC.

V usage is TRBV10-3 and J usage is TRBJ1-5; D may be TRBD1 (6 bases). This CDR3 region has 15 residues. V was pared by 5 bases and J by 7 bases, with 18 bases between. The germline V gene has CDR1 ENHRY and CDR2 SYGVKD. Here the CDR3 reads CAISLHRDEDQPQHF. The CDR3 nucleotides read TGTGCCATCAGTCTACACAGGGACGAGGACCAGCCCCAGCATTTT.

This clonotype showed up just a few times. V gene TRBV27 combines with J gene TRBJ2-1; D might be TRBD1 (6 bases). This CDR3 contains 17 residues. The germline gives CDR1 MNHEY, CDR2 SMNVEV (reference sequence). Trimming shortened V by 7 bases and J by 2 bases, and 21 bases separated the two germline ends. CDR3 coding DNA: TGTGCCAGCATAAAAGGGGGTTGGGGGAGTACCTACAATGAGCAGTTCTTC. Its translation is CASIKGGWGSTYNEQFF.

This clonotype was found many times. The chain recombines TRBV5-1 with TRBJ2-1, with D maybe TRBD2 (6 bases). V gave up 0 bases and J gave up 4 bases, with 11 bases separating them. Germline CDR1 SGHRS, CDR2 YFSETQ. This CDR3 has 15 amino acids. CDR3 residues: CASSLAGDSYNEQFF. The CDR3 nucleotides are TGCGCCAGCAGCTTGGCGGGAGACAGTTACAATGAGCAGTTCTTC.

The genes are TRBV7-2 and TRBJ1-6; the D gene is possibly TRBD1 (5 bases). Germline V gives CDR1 SGHTA, CDR2 FQGNSA. The CDR3 contains 17 residues. The V gene lost 10 bases and the J gene lost 13 bases, with 32 bases spanning the gap. CDR3 in DNA: TGTGCCATTCCGACAATTAGAGGGGCGGGGAACGGATCGCCCCTCCACTTT. Translating it yields CAIPTIRGAGNGSPLHF.

The rearrangement links TRBV7-2 to TRBJ2-3, with D perhaps TRBD2 (5 bases). The CDR3 contains 16 residues. In germline, CDR1 is SGHTA, CDR2 FQGNSA. Trimming took 0 bases from V and 5 from J, leaving 15 bases between them. DNA of the CDR3: TGTGCCAGCAGCTTAGCTTACGGGGAGCATGGAGATACGCAGTATTTT. It yields the protein CASSLAYGEHGDTQYF. The full variable domain, rest sourced from reference TRBV7-2 and TRBJ2-3, is GAGVSQSPSNKVTEKGKDVELRCDPISGHTALYWYRQSLGQGLEFLIYFQGNSAPDKSGLPSDRFSAERTGGSVSTLTIQRTQQEDSAVYLCASSLAYGEHGDTQYFGPGTRLTVL.

This clonotype was recorded a few times. The chain links TRBV29-1 to TRBJ2-3; 9 bases agree with TRBD1. Trimming removed 1 base from V and 6 bases from J; junction bases left unmatched: 14. CDR3 length equals 17 residues. The germline CDR1 and CDR2 sequences are SQVTM and ANQGSEA. In DNA, the CDR3 is TGCAGCGTTGAAGGCGGTGTCGGGACAGGGCCAGGGGATACGCAGTATTTT. As protein: CSVEGGVGTGPGDTQYF.

The chain is built from TRBV5-1 and TRBJ2-3; 7 bases match TRBD1. Germline loops: CDR1 SGHRS, CDR2 YFSETQ. The V gene end was trimmed by 4 bases and the J gene end by 3 bases; junction bases not matched to a gene: 5. The CDR3 has 14 amino acids. The DNA of the CDR3 is TGCGCCAGCAGCAAGGGACAGCCGACAGATACGCAGTATTTT. Residues: CASSKGQPTDTQYF.

The chain combines TRBV28 with TRBJ2-3; 7 nucleotides agree with TRBD1. The V segment lost 8 bases and the J segment 4 bases; nucleotides outside the gene matches: 9. Germline-derived CDR1 and CDR2 are MDHEN and SYDVKM. CDR3 length: 14 residues. CDR3 nucleotides: TGTGCCAGCCGAGATCAGGGGGTTGCAGATACGCAGTATTTT. Its protein product is CASRDQGVADTQYF.

The chain carries TRBV29-1 and TRBJ2-7; D possibly corresponds to TRBD1 (6 bases). The germline gives CDR1 SQVTM, CDR2 ANQGSEA. This CDR3 contains 13 residues. V was shortened by 6 bases and J by 0 bases, with 12 bases between the two germline ends. The CDR3 sequence: CSVRMDSSYEQYF. Here the CDR3 DNA reads TGCAGCGTGCGTATGGACAGCTCCTACGAGCAGTACTTC.

This clonotype turned up a few times. In DNA form, the CDR3 reads TGTGCCACCAGTGCAGGGGTATCGAATGAGCAGTTCTTC. Its protein is CATSAGVSNEQFF. The rearrangement uses TRBV24-1 and TRBJ2-5; weak D call: TRBD1 (6 bases). Judging by the DNA end, TRBJ2-1 fits better; the J call may be wrong. CDR3 length: 13 amino acids. Germline V gives CDR1 KGHDR, CDR2 SFDVKD.